A selection of T cell receptor beta chains follows, all from one sample in a study of control samples from healthy donors and cancer patients. Here immunoSEQ multiplex PCR was the method, and the copy in TCRdb shows in-frame clones only, minus some. The sample shows about 160,000 clones, just under 95% of them seen only once. Specimen: blood. Receptors were obtained from a woman aged 40-49 years in good health. Both conserved end residues are part of each CDR3. D genes are given only for firm matches. Some rows mark clone size as missing; the rest say once, few, many or name a class of expanded clone.

V: TRBV10-3; J: TRBJ1-6; D: -; length: 14; size: once; DNA: TGTGCCATCAGTCAAAAGGCAGGGACAAGTACCCTCCACTTT; CDR3: CAISQKAGTSTLHF
V: TRBV30; J: TRBJ1-1; D: -; length: 11; size: -; DNA: TGTGCCTGGAGTGGGGGGCTGGGAGCTTTCTTT; CDR3: CAWSGGLGAFF
V: TRBV3-1/TRBV3-2; J: TRBJ1-1; D: -; length: 14; size: -; DNA: TGTGCCAGCAGCATGACAGAGGCTGACACTGAAGCTTTCTTT; CDR3: CASSMTEADTEAFF
V: TRBV4-3; J: TRBJ1-5; D: -; length: 15; size: -; DNA: TGCGCCAGCAGCCAAGACACAGGGACCTATCAGCCCCAGCATTTT; CDR3: CASSQDTGTYQPQHF
V: TRBV19; J: TRBJ1-3; D: -; length: 15; size: -; DNA: TGTGCCAGTAGTATAGATCTCTTCTCTGGAAACACCATATATTTT; CDR3: CASSIDLFSGNTIYF
V: TRBV5-1; J: TRBJ2-1; D: -; length: 14; size: once; DNA: TGCGCCAGCAGCTTGACTAGTGGAGCCAATGAGCAGTTCTTC; CDR3: CASSLTSGANEQFF
V: TRBV12-3/TRBV12-4; J: TRBJ1-2; D: -; length: 13; size: -; DNA: TGTGCCAGCAGTTCCCGGGACTTCGGAGGCTACACCTTC; CDR3: CASSSRDFGGYTF
V: TRBV6-4; J: TRBJ1-6; D: -; length: 13; size: -; DNA: TGTGCCAGCAGTGAGCAGCCTAATTCACCCCTCCACTTT; CDR3: CASSEQPNSPLHF
V: TRBV4-3; J: TRBJ2-7; D: -; length: 15; size: -; DNA: TGCGCCAGCAGCCAGGTCGGGTCCCGCTTTTACGAGCAGTACTTC; CDR3: CASSQVGSRFYEQYF
V: TRBV18; J: TRBJ1-1; D: -; length: 12; size: -; DNA: TGTGCCAGCTCGCCCTATAACACTGAAGCTTTCTTT; CDR3: CASSPYNTEAFF
V: TRBV14; J: TRBJ1-2; D: -; length: 14; size: -; DNA: TGTGCCAGCAGCCGCCGGACTTCTAACTATGGCTACACCTTC; CDR3: CASSRRTSNYGYTF
V: TRBV4-1; J: TRBJ2-3; D: TRBD2; length: 15; size: -; DNA: TGCGCCAGCAGCCACTCGGGACTAGCGTGGGATACGCAGTATTTT; CDR3: CASSHSGLAWDTQYF
V: TRBV4-3; J: TRBJ2-2; D: TRBD1; length: 17; size: -; DNA: TGCGCCAGCAGCCAAGATACGGGACAGGGGGCGTACGGGGAGCTGTTTTTT; CDR3: CASSQDTGQGAYGELFF
V: TRBV7-2; J: TRBJ1-6; D: -; length: 15; size: -; DNA: TGTGCCAGCAGCTTAGCGGCCTCGGGGGGAAGGCCCCTCCACTTT; CDR3: CASSLAASGGRPLHF
V: TRBV6-2/TRBV6-3; J: TRBJ2-5; D: TRBD2; length: 17; size: -; DNA: TGTGCCAGCAGTATTCTCAGAGCCGGGACTAGCGGCGAGACCCAGTACTTC; CDR3: CASSILRAGTSGETQYF
V: TRBV9; J: TRBJ2-3; D: -; length: 16; size: -; DNA: TGTGCCAGCAGCGTAGGTTCCCTGGCGCTCGCAGATACGCAGTATTTT; CDR3: CASSVGSLALADTQYF
V: TRBV10-3; J: TRBJ2-2; D: TRBD1; length: 16; size: -; DNA: TGTGCCATCAGTGCGCGACAGGGGGCGAACACCGGGGAGCTGTTTTTT; CDR3: CAISARQGANTGELFF
V: TRBV19; J: TRBJ2-1; D: -; length: 15; size: -; DNA: TGTGCCAGTAGTATAAGCGTCGGAACACACAATGAGCAGTTCTTC; CDR3: CASSISVGTHNEQFF
V: TRBV5-1; J: TRBJ2-1; D: TRBD2; length: 16; size: -; DNA: TGCGCCAGCAGCCCGTCTAGCGGGGGGACCTACAATGGGCAGTTCTTC; CDR3: CASSPSSGGTYNGQFF
V: TRBV9; J: TRBJ2-7; D: -; length: 12; size: -; DNA: TGTGCCAGCAGCGTAGGGGCTAACGAGCAGTACTTC; CDR3: CASSVGANEQYF
V: TRBV7-8; J: TRBJ2-5; D: -; length: 15; size: -; DNA: TGTGCCAGCAGCAGTAGTCGGGTCAGGGGTGAGACCCAGTACTTC; CDR3: CASSSSRVRGETQYF
V: TRBV6-1; J: TRBJ2-1; D: -; length: 14; size: -; DNA: TGTGCCAGCAGTGAAGAGAGGCCAGCCAATGAGCAGTTCTTC; CDR3: CASSEERPANEQFF
V: TRBV19; J: TRBJ1-5; D: TRBD1; length: 16; size: -; DNA: TGTGCCAGTAGTATGAAGGGACAGCGACGCAATCAGCCCCAGCATTTT; CDR3: CASSMKGQRRNQPQHF
V: TRBV9; J: TRBJ2-4; D: -; length: 15; size: -; DNA: TGTGCCAGCAGCGGAGAAGGAATAGCCGGGTACATTCAGTACTTC; CDR3: CASSGEGIAGYIQYF
V: TRBV7-3; J: TRBJ1-1; D: -; length: 14; size: -; DNA: TGTGCCAGCAGCCTCACGTCGGGAGCACCTGAAGCTTTCTTT; CDR3: CASSLTSGAPEAFF
V: TRBV29-1; J: TRBJ2-6; D: TRBD1; length: 16; size: -; DNA: TGCAGCGTTGCTAGGGCAGGGGGCTCTGGGGCCAACGTCCTGACTTTC; CDR3: CSVARAGGSGANVLTF
V: TRBV6-2/TRBV6-3; J: TRBJ1-5; D: -; length: 20; size: few; DNA: TGTGCCAGCAGTTACGCACGAAGGAGTAGCCTCCAAGGGAGCAATCAGCCCCAGCATTTT; CDR3: CASSYARRSSLQGSNQPQHF
V: TRBV7-2; J: TRBJ2-3; D: -; length: 13; size: -; DNA: TGTGCCAGCAGCTTACAGACGACAGATACGCAGTATTTT; CDR3: CASSLQTTDTQYF
V: TRBV30; J: TRBJ1-1; D: -; length: 14; size: -; DNA: TGTGCCTGGAGTGTTATACAGCGGAACACTGAAGCTTTCTTT; CDR3: CAWSVIQRNTEAFF
V: TRBV5-6; J: TRBJ2-6; D: -; length: 17; size: -; DNA: TGTGCCAGCAGCTTTATGGGGGACCTCTCTGGGGCCAACGTCCTGACTTTC; CDR3: CASSFMGDLSGANVLTF
V: TRBV3-1/TRBV3-2; J: TRBJ2-1; D: -; length: 12; size: -; DNA: TGTGCCAGCAGCACCCGGGGATATGAGCAGTTCTTC; CDR3: CASSTRGYEQFF
V: TRBV7-9; J: TRBJ1-1; D: TRBD1; length: 14; size: -; DNA: TGTGCCAGCAGGATAGGGGGCAGTGGCACTGAAGCTTTCTTT; CDR3: CASRIGGSGTEAFF
V: TRBV7-9; J: TRBJ1-2; D: TRBD1; length: 16; size: -; DNA: TGTGCCAGCAGCGGGGGGGGGACAGTTGCTTTGTATGGCTACACCTTC; CDR3: CASSGGGTVALYGYTF
V: TRBV29-1; J: TRBJ1-1; D: -; length: 13; size: once; DNA: TGCAGCGTTGTTGGGGGACTTTCTGGTGAAGCTTTCTTT; CDR3: CSVVGGLSGEAFF
V: TRBV27; J: TRBJ2-2; D: -; length: 16; size: -; DNA: TGTGCCAGCAGTTTATTGGGACCTGCGAACACCGGGGAGCTGTTTTTT; CDR3: CASSLLGPANTGELFF
V: TRBV19; J: TRBJ2-5; D: TRBD1; length: 15; size: -; DNA: TGTGCCAGTAGCCCACAGGGGGAGATAAGGGAGACCCAGTACTTC; CDR3: CASSPQGEIRETQYF
V: TRBV27; J: TRBJ2-7; D: TRBD1; length: 14; size: -; DNA: TGTGCCAGCACGGCGACAGGGGGTTTTTACGAGCAGTACTTC; CDR3: CASTATGGFYEQYF
V: TRBV20-1; J: TRBJ1-5; D: -; length: 12; size: -; DNA: TGCAGTGCTAGTCGGGGGGGCCGGCCCCAGCATTTT; CDR3: CSASRGGRPQHF
V: TRBV9; J: TRBJ2-1; D: -; length: 15; size: -; DNA: TGTGCCAGCAGCCCCCTGGGGGGAGGGGGAATTGAGCAGTTCTTC; CDR3: CASSPLGGGGIEQFF
V: TRBV18; J: TRBJ2-7; D: -; length: 14; size: -; DNA: TGTGCCAGCTCACCAACAGGGACGAGCTACGAGCAGTACTTC; CDR3: CASSPTGTSYEQYF
V: TRBV9; J: TRBJ1-3; D: -; length: 16; size: -; DNA: TGTGCCAGCAGCCCACCCACGGGGAAATCTGGAAACACCATATATTTT; CDR3: CASSPPTGKSGNTIYF